This T cell receptor beta chain was documented in a study of T cell repertoires in cytomegalovirus infection. In the study overall: Public TCR beta signatures marked donors with CMV infection and the matching HLA. Broader study findings: Cumulative frequency (of public TCR beta family members) identified carriers of CMV plus the relevant HLA. Ex vivo, HLA-C-restricted CMV-specific TCR beta clonotypes prevailed over the rest of the response.

Via MiXCR, TCRdb re-called the reads, giving one row per CDR3 protein. The table shows 450,000 to 600,000 distinct CDR3 sequences, with over 9% occurring only once. V lost 6 bases and J lost 1, with 19 bases in between. This CDR3 has 18 residues. The germline V gene encodes CDR1 MNHEY and CDR2 SVGEGT. This clonotype has only a few counts. Its antigen is currently unknown. This sequence originates from a human donor in good health (CMV status not recorded). Some clones in this sample may be carry-over from other donors' samples. The sequencing sample was made of PBMCs. V usage is TRBV6-2 or TRBV6-3 and J usage is TRBJ2-6, with unresolved D. The DNA for the CDR3 is TGTGCCAGCAGCCCCCCACCCTATAGGATTTCTGGGGCCAACGTCCTGACTTTC. This gives the protein CASSPPPYRISGANVLTF.